This entry lists 27 T cell receptor beta chains sequenced from one sample in a study of blood T cells in healthy people across ages. The second PCR ran about 6 to 11 cycles with a sample-barcoded 5' primer and J-beta primers. TCRdb analysed the 5' RACE reads with MiXCR anew, one entry per CDR3 protein. This table has under 950,000 distinct CDR3 sequences, about 20% appearing once. The sample comprised blood. The receptors shown here come from an older man in good health.

This clonotype showed up many times. This chain links TRBV7-2 with TRBJ2-5; TRBD1 is a possible D gene (7 bases). The assigned J gene may be wrong: the sequence end matches TRBJ2-7 better. Germline V lookup: CDR1 SGHTA, CDR2 FQGNSA. The CDR3 runs to 15 residues. CDR3 bases: TGTGCCAGCAGCTACGACAGGGACTTAACCTACGAGCAGTACTTC. Protein product: CASSYDRDLTYEQYF.

The chain recombines TRBV4-3 with TRBJ1-4, with TRBD1 as a possible D gene (6 bases). CDR3 length equals 16 residues. Trimming left V 3 bases short and J 5 bases short, with 16 bases between. Germline V gene lookup returns CDR1 LGHNA and CDR2 YSLEER. CDR3 loop: CASSHQTRDINEKLFF. CDR3 in DNA: TGCGCCAGCAGCCACCAAACCCGGGACATAAATGAAAAACTGTTTTTT.

This chain links TRBV7-8 with TRBJ2-3, with 7 nucleotides matching TRBD1. V lost 5 bases to trimming and J lost 6 bases; unmatched junction nucleotides: 11. Looked up from germline, CDR1 is SGHVS and CDR2 is FQNEAQ. The CDR3 has 15 residues. The DNA for the CDR3 is TGTGCCAGCAGCCCAGGGGGTTTAGGGTCCGATACGCAGTATTTT. This encodes CASSPGGLGSDTQYF.

The table lists this clonotype with a few counts. The rearrangement links TRBV5-1 to TRBJ2-4; D not certain. V gave up 0 bases and J gave up 7 bases, with 14 bases separating them. Germline-derived CDR1 and CDR2 are SGHRS and YFSETQ. This CDR3 has 15 amino acids. This CDR3 is CASSLGAEAGNIQYF. The CDR3 DNA reads as TGCGCCAGCAGCTTGGGTGCAGAGGCTGGGAACATTCAGTACTTC.

This clonotype has just a few counts. The rearrangement links TRBV3-1 to TRBJ2-5; D gene ambiguous. The J call may not be correct, given that the DNA end is closer to TRBJ2-1. Germline V gene data show CDR1 as LGHDT and CDR2 as YNNKEL (reference sequence). The CDR3 length is 15 residues. CDR3 bases: TGTGCCAGCAGCCAAGATGGAGTCCCTGGAGATGAGCAGTTCTTC. Its translation: CASSQDGVPGDEQFF.

This sequence joins TRBV20-1 and TRBJ2-5; 9 bases line up with TRBD1. This CDR3 spans 14 amino acids. Per germline, CDR1 DFQATT and CDR2 SNEGSKA (reference sequence). Trimming removed 2 bases from V and 4 bases from J; junction bases left unmatched: 5. The CDR3 sequence: CSARSGQGRETQYF. In nucleotides, the CDR3 is TGCAGTGCTAGATCGGGACAGGGTCGAGAGACCCAGTACTTC.

The gene calls are TRBV19 and TRBJ1-2; a weak D match, TRBD1 (5 bases). The CDR3 is made up of 16 amino acids. Germline V CDR1 and CDR2: LNHDA, SQIVND (reference sequence). Trimming pared 2 bases from V and 3 bases from J, leaving 16 bases between. This chain's CDR3 is CASSIFGASGDYGYTF. As DNA, the CDR3 is TGTGCCAGTAGTATATTTGGGGCGTCCGGAGACTATGGCTACACCTTC.

The chain links TRBV5-1 to TRBJ1-1; D unresolved. V was trimmed by 0 bases and J by 1 base, leaving 13 bases between them. The CDR3 is 16 amino acids. The germline V gene has CDR1 SGHRS and CDR2 YFSETQ. The CDR3 DNA reads as TGCGCCAGCAGCTTGGGGGTAAGGGTATCGAACACTGAAGCTTTCTTT. Its translation: CASSLGVRVSNTEAFF.

This clonotype was recorded a few times. The V and J genes are TRBV5-1 and TRBJ1-1, with 8 bases that match TRBD1. The germline gives CDR1 SGHRS, CDR2 YFSETQ. CDR3 length: 14 residues. The ends lost 3 bases at V and 0 bases at J; junction bases unmatched: 1. The CDR3 spells CASSWTGMNTEAFF. The CDR3 DNA reads as TGCGCCAGCAGCTGGACAGGGATGAACACTGAAGCTTTCTTT.

There are many counts of this clonotype. V usage is TRBV28 and J usage is TRBJ1-1; 8 nucleotides match TRBD1. J was trimmed by 3 bases and V by 5 bases; bases with no gene match: 8. CDR3 length: 15 residues. The germline gives CDR1 MDHEN, CDR2 SYDVKM. CDR3 DNA sequence: TGTGCCAGCAGTGTGACAGGGGCTGGGGACACTGAAGCTTTCTTT. This translates into CASSVTGAGDTEAFF. The variable domain in full, completed from reference TRBV28 and TRBJ1-1, reads DVKVTQSSRYLVKRTGEKVFLECVQDMDHENMFWYRQDPGLGLRLIYFSYDVKMKEKGDIPEGYSVSREKKERFSLILESASTNQTSMYLCASSVTGAGDTEAFFGQGTRLTVV.

The chain carries TRBV20-1 and TRBJ2-3; D remains unclear. Per the germline V gene, CDR1 is DFQATT and CDR2 is SNEGSKA (reference sequence). Trimming shortened V by 3 bases and J by 4 bases, and 11 bases separated the two germline ends. CDR3 length: 13 amino acids. The CDR3 here is CSASKESADTQYF. In DNA form, the CDR3 reads TGCAGTGCTAGTAAGGAATCGGCAGATACGCAGTATTTT.

CDR3 residues: CASTEGTGVYTQYF. CDR3 DNA: TGTGCCAGTACAGAAGGGACAGGGGTGTATACGCAGTATTTT. This rearrangement joins TRBV19 to TRBJ2-3; TRBD1 matches 10 bases. J was trimmed by 7 bases and V by 7 bases; bases with no gene match: 8. Looked up from germline, CDR1 is LNHDA and CDR2 is SQIVND (reference sequence). The CDR3 is 14 amino acids.

The chain links TRBV5-1 to TRBJ2-2; no clear D. The germline V gene encodes CDR1 SGHRS and CDR2 YFSETQ. The V end was cut by 0 bases, the J end by 1 base, with 10 bases between. The CDR3 spans 16 residues. CDR3 residues: CASSLGASRNTGELFF. The CDR3 DNA follows: TGCGCCAGCAGCTTGGGAGCCAGCAGGAACACCGGGGAGCTGTTTTTT.

This chain connects TRBV20-1 to TRBJ2-1; D is tentatively TRBD1 or TRBD2 (5 bases each). Germline assignment: CDR1 DFQATT and CDR2 SNEGSKA (reference sequence). Trimming took 2 bases from V and 8 from J, leaving 16 bases between them. The CDR3 consists of 14 residues. CDR3 in amino acids: CSARFGANTDEQFF. CDR3 DNA sequence: TGCAGTGCTAGATTCGGGGCTAATACCGATGAGCAGTTCTTC.

V usage is TRBV5-1 and J usage is TRBJ1-2; no definite D call. CDR1 SGHRS and CDR2 YFSETQ come from the germline V gene. There are 15 residues in the CDR3. The germline V and J ends were trimmed by 0 bases and 3 bases, with 12 bases remaining between them. The CDR3: CASSLGPSSDYGYTF. CDR3 DNA: TGCGCCAGCAGCTTGGGGCCGTCGTCCGACTATGGCTACACCTTC. Full variable domain (outside the CDR3, taken from reference TRBV5-1 and TRBJ1-2): KAGVTQTPRYLIKTRGQQVTLSCSPISGHRSVSWYQQTPGQGLQFLFEYFSETQRNKGNFPGRFSGRQFSNSRSEMNVSTLELGDSALYLCASSLGPSSDYGYTFGSGTRLTVV.

Ten or more counts support this clonotype. This sequence joins TRBV29-1 and TRBJ2-3; 9 bases line up with TRBD2. Germline-derived CDR1 and CDR2 are SQVTM and ANQGSEA. The CDR3 has 15 residues. J gave up 1 base and V 6 bases, and 8 bases lay outside the gene matches. CDR3 nucleotide sequence: TGCAGCGTCCGGAGGGCTAGCGGGGGCACAGATACGCAGTATTTT. It yields the protein CSVRRASGGTDTQYF.

This clonotype has just a few counts. This chain uses TRBV7-2 with TRBJ1-1; 7 nucleotides agree with TRBD1. Looked up from germline, CDR1 is SGHTA and CDR2 is FQGNSA. The trim removed 3 bases at V and 4 bases at J, leaving 8 bases unmatched. The CDR3 consists of 15 residues. CDR3 DNA: TGTGCCAGCAGCTTTAACAGGGGTAGGGGCACTGAAGCTTTCTTT. Residues: CASSFNRGRGTEAFF.

This sequence joins TRBV7-3 and TRBJ2-5; a weak D match, TRBD2 (6 bases). This CDR3 spans 15 amino acids. CDR1 is SGHTA and CDR2 is FQGTGA in the germline V gene. Trimming pared 2 bases from V and 4 bases from J, leaving 14 bases between. This CDR3 is CASSLAGRFGETQYF. CDR3 in DNA: TGTGCCAGCAGCTTAGCGGGAAGGTTTGGAGAGACCCAGTACTTC.

The genes are TRBV6-6 and TRBJ1-2; D is unresolved. CDR1 is MNHNY and CDR2 is SVGAGI in the germline V gene (reference sequence). V lost 4 bases and J 3 bases, leaving 12 bases between the germline ends. This CDR3 is built from 14 residues. The DNA of the CDR3 is TGTGCCAGCAGTTGGGCGGCGGGCGACTATGGCTACACCTTC. Encoded protein: CASSWAAGDYGYTF.

This clonotype has just a few counts. The chain joins TRBV12-3 or TRBV12-4 to TRBJ1-1; no reliable D call. This CDR3 is 15 amino acids long. The V end was cut by 2 bases, the J end by 0 bases, with 10 bases between. The CDR3 DNA sequence: TGTGCCAGCAGTTTAATTACCAACATGAACACTGAAGCTTTCTTT. It translates to CASSLITNMNTEAFF.

V gene TRBV30 combines with J gene TRBJ1-2; possible D gene TRBD1, 6 bases. The CDR3 is 13 residues long. V shed 1 base and J shed 6 bases, with 12 bases lying between them. CDR1 is GTSNPN and CDR2 is SVGIG in the germline V gene (reference sequence). The CDR3 protein is CAWSGNREDGYTF. The CDR3 DNA is TGTGCCTGGAGTGGTAACAGGGAAGATGGCTACACCTTC.

This clonotype has only a few counts. V gene TRBV15 combines with J gene TRBJ1-2; 8 bases map to TRBD1. The CDR3 covers 16 residues. CDR1 and CDR2 (germline): LNHNV, YYDKDF (reference sequence). V was pared by 2 bases and J by 2 bases, with 7 bases of the junction left unmatched. CDR3 sequence: CATSRSRGQGNYGYTF. The CDR3 bases are TGTGCCACCAGCAGATCCCGAGGACAGGGAAACTATGGCTACACCTTC.

This sequence joins TRBV10-3 and TRBJ1-1, with TRBD1 matching over 8 bases. This CDR3 spans 16 amino acids. Losses at the gene ends were 7 bases for V and 1 base for J; bases not matched to a gene: 11. The germline gives CDR1 ENHRY, CDR2 SYGVKD. CDR3 nucleotides: TGTGCCATCACCCCGGGGAGAGGACAGGGGAACACTGAAGCTTTCTTT. Its translation is CAITPGRGQGNTEAFF.

This clonotype was observed a few times. This chain joins TRBV12-3 or TRBV12-4 and TRBJ1-4; tentative D call: TRBD1 (6 bases). CDR3 size: 12 residues. V shed 5 bases and J shed 14 bases, with 15 bases lying between them. In DNA form, the CDR3 reads TGTGCCAGCAGTCCACAGGGTTTCAGTCTGTTTTTT. Translation: CASSPQGFSLFF.

A few counts support this clonotype. The chain has TRBV7-9 and TRBJ2-1; D ambiguous. This CDR3 is built from 15 residues. Trimming shortened V by 4 bases and J by 4 bases, and 14 bases separated the two germline ends. From germline, CDR1 is SEHNR and CDR2 FQNEAQ (reference sequence). The CDR3 is CASSSPSPSYNEQFF. CDR3 coding DNA: TGTGCCAGCAGCTCCCCATCCCCGTCATACAATGAGCAGTTCTTC.

This clonotype was observed at least ten times. V gene TRBV7-3 combines with J gene TRBJ2-5; D not resolved. V was shortened by 3 bases and J by 4 bases, with 9 bases between the two germline ends. CDR1 and CDR2 from the germline V gene are SGHTA and FQGTGA. This CDR3 comprises 13 residues. The CDR3 is CASSFRSGETQYF. Here the CDR3 DNA reads TGTGCCAGCAGCTTCCGGTCAGGAGAGACCCAGTACTTC.

This clonotype was counted between two and nine times. CDR3: CSAGGTQGQPQHF. The CDR3 coding sequence is TGCAGCGCCGGAGGGACCCAGGGTCAGCCCCAGCATTTT. The genes are TRBV29-1 and TRBJ1-5, with a tentative D call TRBD1 (5 bases). The length of the CDR3 is 13 residues. Germline lookup yields CDR1 SQVTM and CDR2 ANQGSEA. The V gene lost 7 bases and the J gene lost 6 bases, with 16 bases spanning the gap. Complete variable domain (other parts from reference TRBV29-1 and TRBJ1-5): SAVISQKPSRDICQRGTSLTIQCQVDSQVTMMFWYRQQPGQSLTLIATANQGSEATYESGFVIDKFPISRPNLTFSTLTVSNMSPEDSSIYLCSAGGTQGQPQHFGDGTRLSIL.